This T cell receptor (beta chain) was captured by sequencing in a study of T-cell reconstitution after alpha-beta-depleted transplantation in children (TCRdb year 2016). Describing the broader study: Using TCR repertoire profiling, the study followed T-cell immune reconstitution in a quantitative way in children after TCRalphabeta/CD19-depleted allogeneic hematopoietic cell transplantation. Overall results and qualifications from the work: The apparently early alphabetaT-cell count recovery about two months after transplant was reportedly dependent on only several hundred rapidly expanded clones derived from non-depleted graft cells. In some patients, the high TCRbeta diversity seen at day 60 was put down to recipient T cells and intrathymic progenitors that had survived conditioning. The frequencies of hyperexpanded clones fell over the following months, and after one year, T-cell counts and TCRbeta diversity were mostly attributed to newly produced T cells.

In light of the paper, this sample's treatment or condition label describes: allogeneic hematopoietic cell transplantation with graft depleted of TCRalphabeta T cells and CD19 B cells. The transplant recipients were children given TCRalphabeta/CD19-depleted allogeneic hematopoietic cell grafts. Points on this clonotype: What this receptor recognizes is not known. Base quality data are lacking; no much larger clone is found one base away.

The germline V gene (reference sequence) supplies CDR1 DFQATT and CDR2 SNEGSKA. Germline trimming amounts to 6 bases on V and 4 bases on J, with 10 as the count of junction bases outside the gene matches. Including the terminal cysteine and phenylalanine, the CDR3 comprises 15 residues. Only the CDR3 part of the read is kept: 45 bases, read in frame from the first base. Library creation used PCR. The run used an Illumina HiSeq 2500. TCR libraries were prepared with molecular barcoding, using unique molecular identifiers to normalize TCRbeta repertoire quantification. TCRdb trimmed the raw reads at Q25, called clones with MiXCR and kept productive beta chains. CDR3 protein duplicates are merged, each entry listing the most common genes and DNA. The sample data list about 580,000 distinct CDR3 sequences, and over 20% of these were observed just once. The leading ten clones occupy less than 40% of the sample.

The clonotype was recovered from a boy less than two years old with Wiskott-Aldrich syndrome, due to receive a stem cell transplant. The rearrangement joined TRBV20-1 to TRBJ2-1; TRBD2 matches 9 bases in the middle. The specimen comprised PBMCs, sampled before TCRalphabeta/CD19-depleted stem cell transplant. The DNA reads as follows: TGCAGTGCCCGACTAGCGGAACAACCTTACAATGAGCAGTTCTTC. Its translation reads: CSARLAEQPYNEQFF.